The clone carrying this TCR beta chain qualifies as medium-sized. Its specificity is unknown. The CDR3 spans 14 residues. The V and J ends lost 5 bases and 6 bases respectively, with 17 bases between them. Germline loops: CDR1 SGHNT, CDR2 YENEEA. This entry is derived from a study of neoadjuvant nivolumab and ipilimumab in lung cancer. General study findings and limits: TCR clonality did not significantly correlate with pathologic tumor regression.

Clones were sequenced by immunoSEQ multiplex PCR, and TCRdb holds only the in-frame ones, with some missing. The sample shows about 18,000 clones, roughly 77% of them seen only once. V is TRBV11-3 and J is TRBJ2-7; D possibly corresponds to TRBD2 (6 bases). The receptor was derived from an adult with non-small cell lung cancer. This specimen was tumor tissue, taken after neoadjuvant nivolumab, alone or with ipilimumab, at or shortly before surgery. CDR3 coding DNA: TGTGCCAGCAGCAGGGGAGGAGCGACGGGCGAGCAGTACTTC. Translating it yields CASSRGGATGEQYF.